The source of this T cell receptor beta chain is a study of identifying expanded T cells in peripheral blood. General study points: Technical replicates showed around 1.1 changed clones; two weeks around 15; four weeks 19. Roughly 2-week clone count variance significantly increased as total template count grew.

During the collection period, no donor immune events like infections were recorded. Repertoires were generated with immunoSEQ multiplex PCR, while TCRdb's copy carries only in-frame clones and drops some. The sample lists about 89,000 clones, 88% occurring once. With regard to this clone: Its antigen remains unknown.

The V and J ends lost 2 bases and 5 bases respectively, with 5 bases between them. This CDR3 contains 13 residues. Germline V CDR1 and CDR2: SGHNT, YYREEE (reference sequence). The TCR comes from a person aged 18 to 75 in good health. Material: blood. V usage is TRBV5-4 and J usage is TRBJ1-6; no reliable D call. The CDR3 loop reads CASSFPDNSPLHF. The DNA of the CDR3 is TGTGCCAGCAGCTTCCCTGATAATTCACCCCTCCACTTT.